These 31 T cell receptor beta chains originate from one sample sequenced in a study of blood T cell repertoires in COVID-19. Assay used: immunoSEQ multiplex PCR; TCRdb lists only in-frame clones, some missing. The sample lists roughly 140,000 clones; roughly 80% were seen once. Source material: peripheral blood. All receptors come from a man aged 65-85 years who had recovered from COVID-19.

The CDR3 DNA reads as TGTGCCAGCAGGGACTACCTTTACGGGGAGCTGTTTTTT. Its translation is CASRDYLYGELFF. J is TRBJ2-2 and V is TRBV12-3 or TRBV12-4, with D possibly being TRBD2 (6 bases). The ends were cut back, 6 bases at V and 7 bases at J, with 12 bases in the middle. This CDR3 has 13 amino acids.

For the CDR3, the DNA is TGTGCCAGCAGCCGACAGGGACCGTACACTGAAGCTTTCTTT. Encoded protein: CASSRQGPYTEAFF. The rearrangement joins TRBV3-1 (or the pseudogene TRBV3-2) to TRBJ1-1; 7 nucleotides align to TRBD1. V trimming: 4 bases; J trimming: 3 bases; junction bases outside the gene matches: 5. CDR1 is LGHDT and CDR2 is YNNKEL in the germline V gene (reference sequence). CDR3 length: 14 amino acids.

This chain uses TRBV4-1 with TRBJ2-7; 8 positions agree with TRBD2. Germline values: CDR1 MGHRA, CDR2 YSYEKL. The ends lost 1 base at V and 4 bases at J; junction bases unmatched: 6. The CDR3 is 15 residues long. CDR3 nucleotide sequence: TGCGCCAGCAGCCAAGCACTAGCGGATGCTTACGAGCAGTACTTC. Its protein product is CASSQALADAYEQYF.

The rearrangement uses TRBV5-5 and TRBJ1-2; 9 bases map to TRBD1. The CDR3 contains 12 residues. Germline trimming cut 4 bases from V and 7 bases from J; bases unmatched to any gene: 2. CDR1 is SGHKS, CDR2 YYEKEE, per germline (reference sequence). In DNA, the CDR3 is TGTGCCAGCAGCCGGGGACAGGGTGGCTACACCTTC. Its protein product is CASSRGQGGYTF. The full variable domain, completed using reference TRBV5-5 and TRBJ1-2, is DAGVTQSPTHLIKTRGQQVTLRCSPISGHKSVSWYQQVLGQGPQFIFQYYEKEERGRGNFPDRFSARQFPNYSSELNVNALLLGDSALYLCASSRGQGGYTFGSGTRLTVV.

This chain joins TRBV25-1 and TRBJ1-4; 10 nucleotides line up with TRBD1. Germline CDR1 MGHDK, CDR2 SYGVNS. The CDR3 is made up of 16 amino acids. After removal of 3 bases from V and 7 bases from J, the junction contained 8 bases not matched to a gene. For the CDR3, the DNA is TGTGCCAGCAGTGATTCTCCCGGGACAGGGGCTGAAAAACTGTTTTTT. It codes for CASSDSPGTGAEKLFF.

V usage is TRBV4-3 and J usage is TRBJ2-7, with 9 bases identical to TRBD2. In germline, CDR1 is LGHNA, CDR2 YSLEER. J was trimmed by 4 bases and V by 0 bases; bases with no gene match: 4. The CDR3 spans 15 residues. CDR3 in DNA: TGCGCCAGCAGCCAAGATGGTAGCGGGAGTTACGAGCAGTACTTC. As protein: CASSQDGSGSYEQYF.

This chain connects TRBV3-1 (or the pseudogene TRBV3-2) to TRBJ1-4; 7 bases align to TRBD1. The junction had 14 bases not matched to a gene; V was cut back by 4 bases and J by 6 bases. Per the germline V gene, CDR1 is LGHDT and CDR2 is YNNKEL (reference sequence). The CDR3 runs to 17 residues. The CDR3 protein is CASSRIRPGQLYEKLFF. DNA of the CDR3: TGTGCCAGCAGCCGAATACGACCGGGACAGCTCTATGAAAAACTGTTTTTT.

The chain has TRBV9 and TRBJ2-3; 12 bases agree with TRBD2. CDR3 length: 18 residues. Germline V CDR1 and CDR2: SGDLS, YYNGEE. J was trimmed by 3 bases and V by 2 bases; bases with no gene match: 10. The CDR3 DNA follows: TGTGCCAGCAGCGTCGAATCCCTAGCGGGAGGGGGGACAGATACGCAGTATTTT. Residues: CASSVESLAGGGTDTQYF.

The J gene is TRBJ2-1, the V gene TRBV10-1, with 8 bases fitting TRBD2. Germline V gives CDR1 WNHNN, CDR2 SYGVQD (reference sequence). CDR3 length: 16 residues. Losses at the gene ends were 5 bases for V and 8 bases for J; bases not matched to a gene: 14. The CDR3 here is CASSTSGTRAWDEQFF. The CDR3 nucleotides read TGCGCCAGCAGTACCTCCGGGACTAGGGCCTGGGATGAGCAGTTCTTC.

V and J are TRBV3-1 (or the pseudogene TRBV3-2) and TRBJ2-3; tentative D call: TRBD1 (5 bases). CDR3 length: 16 amino acids. Per the germline V gene, CDR1 is LGHDT and CDR2 is YNNKEL (reference sequence). The V and J ends lost 0 bases and 5 bases respectively, with 15 bases between them. In nucleotides, the CDR3 is TGTGCCAGCAGCCAAGATCCCAGGGCCCTGGGAGATACGCAGTATTTT. The encoded protein is CASSQDPRALGDTQYF.

The chain carries TRBV12-5 and TRBJ2-7; TRBD1 matches at 11 bases. CDR1 is LGHNT and CDR2 is FRNRAP in the germline V gene. V shed 5 bases, J shed 6 bases, and the junction held 12 bases outside the gene matches. This CDR3 is built from 16 residues. The chain's CDR3 is CASGPGPGTGGIEQYF. The CDR3 bases are TGTGCTAGTGGTCCCGGACCCGGGACAGGGGGGATCGAGCAGTACTTC.

The chain is built from TRBV11-2 and TRBJ2-1; TRBD2 is a possible D gene (5 bases). Looked up from germline, CDR1 is SGHAT and CDR2 is FQNNGV. CDR3 length equals 15 residues. Trimming removed 3 bases at V and 0 bases at J, with 9 bases between. CDR3 DNA: TGTGCCAGCAGCTTTGACACTAGCTCCTACAATGAGCAGTTCTTC. It translates to CASSFDTSSYNEQFF.

J is TRBJ2-7 and V is TRBV13; TRBD2 is a possible D gene (6 bases). This CDR3 has 14 amino acids. V lost 0 bases and J lost 5, with 11 bases in between. Germline assignment: CDR1 PRHDT and CDR2 FYEKMQ (reference sequence). This CDR3 is CASSLGVRRDEQYF. The DNA of the CDR3 is TGTGCCAGCAGCTTAGGGGTTAGGAGGGACGAGCAGTACTTC. The full variable domain, with the rest looked up from reference TRBV13 and TRBJ2-7, is AAGVIQSPRHLIKEKRETATLKCYPIPRHDTVYWYQQGPGQDPQFLISFYEKMQSDKGSIPDRFSAQQFSDYHSELNMSSLELGDSALYFCASSLGVRRDEQYFGPGTRLTVT.

The sample holds one count of this clone. This chain joins TRBV10-2 and TRBJ1-5; perhaps TRBD1 as D (5 bases). CDR1 is WSHSY and CDR2 is SAAADI in the germline V gene. V lost 1 base and J 0 bases, leaving 7 bases between the germline ends. The CDR3 loop spans 15 amino acids. The CDR3: CASSELGGSNQPQHF. Written as DNA, the CDR3 is TGCGCCAGCAGTGAGTTGGGGGGTAGCAATCAGCCCCAGCATTTT.

The rearrangement links TRBV6-1 to TRBJ2-7; TRBD1 matches 8 bases. Trimming took 1 base from V and 7 from J; bases not matched to a gene: 6. This CDR3 comprises 14 residues. In germline, CDR1 is MNHNS, CDR2 SASEGT. The CDR3 bases are TGTGCCAGCAGTGAAGGGCAGGGGGCCCAGGAGCAGTACTTC. It yields the protein CASSEGQGAQEQYF.

The chain recombines TRBV5-8 with TRBJ1-2; TRBD1 aligns across 7 bases. Unmatched junction bases numbered 10, after V lost 4 bases and J lost 1 base. The CDR3 length is 16 residues. The germline V gene has CDR1 SGHTS and CDR2 YDEGEE. The CDR3 spells CASSKLRQGGNYGYTF. In DNA, the CDR3 is TGTGCCAGCAGCAAGCTACGACAGGGCGGTAACTATGGCTACACCTTC.

V usage is TRBV7-9 and J usage is TRBJ1-1; the D gene is possibly TRBD1 (6 bases). Germline V gene lookup returns CDR1 SEHNR and CDR2 FQNEAQ (reference sequence). CDR3 length: 12 residues. V was cut by 5 bases and J by 8 bases, with 12 bases left in between. As DNA, the CDR3 is TGTGCCAGCAGCCCCTCAGGGGCCGAAGCTTTCTTT. This encodes CASSPSGAEAFF.

The rearrangement joins TRBV7-2 to TRBJ2-1, with 13 bases that match TRBD2. This CDR3 comprises 16 residues. The germline gives CDR1 SGHTA, CDR2 FQGNSA. V trimming: 5 bases; J trimming: 8 bases; junction bases outside the gene matches: 9. The CDR3 loop reads CASSPWTSGSSDEQFF. The CDR3 nucleotides read TGTGCCAGCAGCCCTTGGACTAGCGGGAGTAGCGATGAGCAGTTCTTC.

The chain employs TRBV29-1 and TRBJ2-7; D is possibly TRBD2 (6 bases). V was cut by 7 bases and J by 6 bases, with 13 bases left in between. Germline CDR1 is SQVTM and CDR2 is ANQGSEA. The CDR3 loop spans 11 amino acids. CDR3 in DNA: TGCAGCGCCCTGCGGGACGGCGAGCAGTACTTC. It encodes CSALRDGEQYF.

The rearrangement links TRBV9 to TRBJ1-1; D might be TRBD1 (5 bases). CDR1 and CDR2 (germline): SGDLS, YYNGEE. V shed 4 bases and J shed 0 bases, with 16 bases lying between them. The CDR3 spans 16 residues. The CDR3 loop is CASSPRAGDMNTEAFF. The CDR3 coding sequence is TGTGCCAGCAGCCCGAGGGCGGGGGATATGAACACTGAAGCTTTCTTT.

The chain is built from TRBV11-2 and TRBJ2-1; 10 positions agree with TRBD2. J lost 5 bases, V lost 5 bases, and 3 bases had no gene match. The CDR3 consists of 14 residues. Germline V CDR1 and CDR2: SGHAT, FQNNGV. The CDR3 protein is CASSHGLADNEQFF. The CDR3 DNA is TGTGCCAGCAGCCATGGACTAGCGGACAATGAGCAGTTCTTC.

This chain links TRBV6-6 with TRBJ1-5; the D is unclear. V shed 6 bases and J shed 0 bases, with 9 bases lying between them. Per germline, CDR1 MNHNY and CDR2 SVGAGI (reference sequence). The CDR3 covers 14 residues. The CDR3: CASSPYNSNQPQHF. In nucleotides, the CDR3 is TGTGCCAGCAGCCCCTATAATAGCAATCAGCCCCAGCATTTT.

V usage is TRBV4-2 and J usage is TRBJ2-1, with 7 positions matching TRBD2. CDR1 and CDR2 from the germline V gene are LGHNA and YNFKEQ. The CDR3 runs 14 residues. Unmatched junction bases numbered 6, after V lost 0 bases and J lost 10 bases. The CDR3 sequence: CASSQEGTTREQFF. CDR3 DNA: TGTGCCAGCAGCCAAGAAGGGACTACCAGAGAGCAGTTCTTC.

V gene TRBV7-2 combines with J gene TRBJ1-1; no clear D. The CDR3 is 11 amino acids. Trimming pared 4 bases from V and 4 bases from J, leaving 4 bases between. Germline lookup yields CDR1 SGHTA and CDR2 FQGNSA. As DNA, the CDR3 is TGTGCCAGCAGCTCGGGCACTGAAGCTTTCTTT. Protein sequence: CASSSGTEAFF.

The count of this clone is one. The rearrangement links TRBV19 to TRBJ2-1; 9 bases line up with TRBD2. The length of the CDR3 is 15 residues. With 2 bases clipped from V and 5 bases from J, the junction kept 4 bases outside the gene matches. Germline-derived CDR1 and CDR2 are LNHDA and SQIVND (reference sequence). As DNA, the CDR3 is TGTGCCAGTAGTATACGACTAGCGGTTAACAATGAGCAGTTCTTC. It specifies CASSIRLAVNNEQFF. Based on the CDR3 plus reference TRBV19 and TRBJ2-1, the full variable domain is DGGITQSPKYLFRKEGQNVTLSCEQNLNHDAMYWYRQDPGQGLRLIYYSQIVNDFQKGDIAEGYSVSREKKESFPLTVTSAQKNPTAFYLCASSIRLAVNNEQFFGPGTRLTVL.

The V call is TRBV5-1, the J call TRBJ2-1, with 12 bases fitting TRBD2. The length of the CDR3 is 16 residues. The V segment lost 4 bases and the J segment 5 bases; nucleotides outside the gene matches: 7. Per the germline V gene, CDR1 is SGHRS and CDR2 is YFSETQ. The CDR3 DNA sequence: TGCGCCAGCAGCCCCTCGACTAGCGGGGGTAACAATGAGCAGTTCTTC. Its protein is CASSPSTSGGNNEQFF.

This rearrangement joins TRBV12-3 or TRBV12-4 to TRBJ2-5; D remains unclear. The CDR3 loop spans 11 amino acids. V shed 5 bases and J shed 5 bases, with 6 bases lying between them. CDR3 sequence: CASSPRETQYF. As DNA, the CDR3 is TGTGCCAGCAGTCCCCGGGAGACCCAGTACTTC.

The rearrangement uses TRBV9 and TRBJ2-3, with D tentatively TRBD2 (6 bases). This CDR3 has 15 residues. Trimming left V 4 bases short and J 0 bases short, with 12 bases between. The germline CDR1 and CDR2 sequences are SGDLS and YYNGEE. The CDR3 reads CASSYGGTSTDTQYF. The CDR3, as DNA: TGTGCCAGCAGCTACGGGGGTACTAGCACAGATACGCAGTATTTT.

The V and J genes are TRBV7-9 and TRBJ1-3; weak D call: TRBD1 (5 bases). The germline gives CDR1 SEHNR, CDR2 FQNEAQ (reference sequence). The CDR3 spans 13 residues. Trimming took off 4 bases at V and 8 bases at J, with 12 bases between the two ends. DNA for the CDR3: TGTGCCAGCAGCTCTTCAATAGGGGACACCATATATTTT. Translation gives CASSSSIGDTIYF.

The CDR3 reads CASSQERLAGYNEQFF. In nucleotides, the CDR3 is TGCGCCAGCAGCCAAGAAAGGCTAGCGGGTTACAATGAGCAGTTCTTC. The chain recombines TRBV4-1 with TRBJ2-1, with TRBD2 identical over 8 bases. Per germline, CDR1 MGHRA and CDR2 YSYEKL. V dropped 0 bases and J dropped 4; count of bases not matched to a gene: 5. There are 16 residues in the CDR3.

J is TRBJ2-1 and V is TRBV24-1; a possible D gene is TRBD2 (6 bases). Deletions cut 3 bases from V and 9 bases from J, with 20 bases between. CDR3 length: 16 amino acids. Looked up from germline, CDR1 is KGHDR and CDR2 is SFDVKD. The CDR3 sequence is CATSDPQTSYGTEQFF. CDR3 coding DNA: TGTGCCACCAGTGATCCACAGACTAGTTACGGCACTGAGCAGTTCTTC.